One sample yielded the 16 T cell receptor beta chains listed below, sequenced in a study of blood T cell repertoires in COVID-19. Profiling relied on immunoSEQ multiplex PCR, and the TCRdb table lists in-frame clones only, not all of them. Here the sample spans 200,000 to 300,000 clones, about nine tenths being singletons. Sequencing was done on a sample of peripheral blood. The receptor source for this set is a man aged 25-45 years with COVID-19, enrolled during active disease.

This clone was observed a single time. V gene TRBV5-1 combines with J gene TRBJ1-6, with D possibly matching TRBD1 (6 bases). The CDR3 loop spans 15 amino acids. Germline assignment: CDR1 SGHRS and CDR2 YFSETQ. With 1 base removed from V and 7 bases from J, the gap between germline ends came to 12 bases. The CDR3 region is CASSLSAGDNSPLHF. CDR3 DNA sequence: TGCGCCAGCAGCTTGTCGGCAGGGGACAATTCACCCCTCCACTTT.

This clone was observed once. The chain combines TRBV4-1 with TRBJ2-1, with unresolved D. Between the trimmed V and J ends, which lost 3 bases and 8 bases, there was a span of 14 bases. The V gene's germline CDR1 is MGHRA and CDR2 YSYEKL. This CDR3 region has 14 residues. The CDR3 protein is CASSHLRGGDEQFF. CDR3 coding DNA: TGCGCCAGCAGCCACCTGCGAGGCGGTGATGAGCAGTTCTTC.

The chain joins TRBV2 to TRBJ2-7; the D gene is possibly TRBD2 (6 bases). V lost 7 bases and J 1 base, leaving 17 bases between the germline ends. The CDR3 is 15 residues long. Per germline, CDR1 SNHLY and CDR2 FYNNEI. The DNA for the CDR3 is TGTGCCAGCACCAGTACACGGGGGTTTTCCTACGAGCAGTACTTC. Protein sequence: CASTSTRGFSYEQYF.

The V call is TRBV19, the J call TRBJ1-5, with 9 bases identical to TRBD1. Losses at the gene ends were 6 bases for V and 2 bases for J; bases not matched to a gene: 5. CDR1 and CDR2 from the germline V gene are LNHDA and SQIVND (reference sequence). This CDR3 has 15 amino acids. In nucleotides, the CDR3 is TGTGCCAGTAGCGAGACAGGGGGGGGCAATCAGCCCCAGCATTTT. Protein: CASSETGGGNQPQHF.

V is TRBV5-1 and J is TRBJ1-1, with 9 bases identical to TRBD1. V was clipped by 6 bases and J by 4 bases; unmatched bases: 7. This CDR3 has 14 amino acids. The germline CDR1 and CDR2 sequences are SGHRS and YFSETQ. Here the CDR3 reads CASTHRGLGTEAFF. In DNA, the CDR3 is TGCGCCAGCACGCACAGGGGGCTGGGCACTGAAGCTTTCTTT. The full variable domain, rest sourced from reference TRBV5-1 and TRBJ1-1, is KAGVTQTPRYLIKTRGQQVTLSCSPISGHRSVSWYQQTPGQGLQFLFEYFSETQRNKGNFPGRFSGRQFSNSRSEMNVSTLELGDSALYLCASTHRGLGTEAFFGQGTRLTVV.

The chain employs TRBV6-5 and TRBJ2-1, with 9 bases matching TRBD1. This CDR3 has 14 residues. Unmatched junction bases numbered 10, after V lost 4 bases and J lost 12 bases. Per germline, CDR1 MNHEY and CDR2 SVGAGI. The CDR3 DNA reads as TGTGCCAGCAGTTCAGTCCCGGGACAGGGACCGCAGTTCTTC. Its protein is CASSSVPGQGPQFF.

The J gene is TRBJ2-5, the V gene TRBV3-1 (or the pseudogene TRBV3-2); 11 nucleotides line up with TRBD2. J gave up 5 bases and V 3 bases, and 8 bases lay outside the gene matches. CDR1 is LGHDT, CDR2 YNNKEL, per germline (reference sequence). There are 16 residues in the CDR3. In nucleotides, the CDR3 is TGTGCCAGCAGCCAGATAGCGGGGGGGCCCCGGGAGACCCAGTACTTC. It translates to CASSQIAGGPRETQYF.

The chain employs TRBV14 and TRBJ1-2, with D possibly being TRBD1 (6 bases). Germline loops: CDR1 SGHDN, CDR2 FVKESK. V lost 1 base and J lost 9, with 9 bases in between. This CDR3 has 12 residues. As DNA, the CDR3 is TGTGCCAGCAGCCAAGTGGGGGCCCGCTACACCTTC. Translating gives CASSQVGARYTF.

This clone was detected once. The chain joins TRBV12-3 or TRBV12-4 to TRBJ2-2; the D gene is possibly TRBD2 (5 bases). The ends were cut back, 5 bases at V and 7 bases at J, with 8 bases in the middle. The CDR3 spans 12 residues. The CDR3 nucleotides read TGTGCCAGCAGTCGCGAGGGCGGGGAGCTGTTTTTT. It specifies CASSREGGELFF.

The rearrangement joins TRBV5-1 to TRBJ1-3, with 8 bases matching TRBD1. After removal of 2 bases from V and 5 bases from J, the junction contained 3 bases not matched to a gene. Germline V gene data show CDR1 as SGHRS and CDR2 as YFSETQ. This CDR3 spans 14 amino acids. CDR3 residues: CASSLTGGRNTIYF. DNA of the CDR3: TGCGCCAGCAGCTTAACAGGGGGAAGAAACACCATATATTTT.

The chain employs TRBV7-3 and TRBJ2-1, with D maybe TRBD2 (6 bases). CDR1 and CDR2 (germline): SGHTA, FQGTGA. V was clipped by 0 bases and J by 3 bases, with 15 bases between them. The CDR3 has 17 residues. The CDR3 coding sequence is TGTGCCAGCAGCTTAACGGGGCCCGGGAGTAGCTACAATGAGCAGTTCTTC. Its protein product is CASSLTGPGSSYNEQFF.

This clone has just one count. The genes are TRBV6-6 and TRBJ1-2; 9 bases align to TRBD1. Germline CDR1 is MNHNY and CDR2 is SVGAGI (reference sequence). Trimming took 0 bases from V and 6 from J; bases not matched to a gene: 5. The CDR3 is 15 residues long. The CDR3 DNA reads as TGTGCCAGCAGTTACTCGAACAGGGGGCTGCATGGCTACACCTTC. Translation: CASSYSNRGLHGYTF.

The J gene is TRBJ2-7, the V gene TRBV5-1, with a possible D match to TRBD2 (6 bases). From germline, CDR1 is SGHRS and CDR2 YFSETQ. Trimming pared 4 bases from V and 5 bases from J, leaving 16 bases between. This CDR3 has 14 residues. DNA of the CDR3: TGCGCCAGCAGCCTCCCCGGGGGTAGCGACGAGCAGTACTTC. It translates to CASSLPGGSDEQYF. Together with reference TRBV5-1 and TRBJ2-7, the CDR3 gives the full variable domain: KAGVTQTPRYLIKTRGQQVTLSCSPISGHRSVSWYQQTPGQGLQFLFEYFSETQRNKGNFPGRFSGRQFSNSRSEMNVSTLELGDSALYLCASSLPGGSDEQYFGPGTRLTVT.

Points on this clone: This same CDR3 is encoded by further DNA sequences in the sample. The chain has TRBV5-1 and TRBJ1-2; possibly TRBD1 for D (6 bases). The V gene lost 2 bases and the J gene lost 8 bases, with 10 bases spanning the gap. CDR3 length equals 12 residues. Germline-derived CDR1 and CDR2 are SGHRS and YFSETQ. The CDR3 sequence: CASSFQGIGYTF. The CDR3 DNA reads as TGCGCCAGCAGCTTTCAGGGGATAGGCTACACCTTC.

The chain has TRBV2 and TRBJ2-4, with D possibly matching TRBD2 (6 bases). V was pared by 4 bases and J by 4 bases, with 8 bases between. The CDR3 extends over 13 amino acids. Germline CDR1 reads SNHLY; CDR2 reads FYNNEI. CDR3 DNA: TGTGCCAGCAGTGGTGGAGGGAAAAACATTCAGTACTTC. This encodes CASSGGGKNIQYF.

The gene calls are TRBV5-1 and TRBJ1-4; weak D call: TRBD1 (6 bases). The CDR3 length is 17 residues. Germline V gene lookup returns CDR1 SGHRS and CDR2 YFSETQ. V lost 1 base, J lost 5 bases, and 18 bases lay in between. This CDR3 reads CASSLRTVQIGNEKLFF. The CDR3 bases are TGCGCCAGCAGCTTGCGGACAGTTCAGATTGGGAATGAAAAACTGTTTTTT. The entire variable domain, with the rest obtained from reference TRBV5-1 and TRBJ1-4, is as follows: KAGVTQTPRYLIKTRGQQVTLSCSPISGHRSVSWYQQTPGQGLQFLFEYFSETQRNKGNFPGRFSGRQFSNSRSEMNVSTLELGDSALYLCASSLRTVQIGNEKLFFGSGTQLSVL.